This record looks at one TCR beta chain sequence and its context. The sample comes from a study of blood T cell repertoires in COVID-19. Overall study context: From the United States, Italy and Spain came samples of acute and convalescent COVID-19. Nucleic acid was either cDNA or gDNA, and it came from T cells, B-cell-depleted T cells, or PBMCs.

The V end was cut by 5 bases, the J end by 3 bases, with 17 bases between. The CDR3 spans 15 residues. CDR1 is SGHVS, CDR2 FQNEAQ, per germline. Residents of over 20 US areas, aged about 18 to 89 years, made up the participants. How the authors handled the data: The authors estimated nucleated cell counts from reference gene primer amplification. TCRdb's table, derived via immunoSEQ multiplex PCR, lists solely in-frame clones and lacks some. V and J calls and clone size are those listed in that table; D and trimming were worked out from the DNA. The sample carries around 78,000 clones, 80% to 90% recorded once.

This receptor was taken from a woman aged 45-65 years with acute COVID-19. This rearrangement joins TRBV7-8 to TRBJ2-7, with D perhaps matching TRBD1 (6 bases). Specimen: PBMCs or T cells enriched from blood (not recorded which). The CDR3 sequence: CASSLRYGQSYEQYF. The CDR3 coding sequence is TGTGCCAGCAGCCTTAGGTATGGACAGAGCTACGAGCAGTACTTC.